This T cell receptor (beta chain) comes out of a study of blood T cell repertoires in COVID-19. Study-level background: Specimens from acute and convalescent COVID-19 originated in the United States, Italy and Spain.

As originally analysed: Estimation of nucleated cell counts was performed using reference gene primer amplification. Generated by immunoSEQ multiplex PCR, the TCRdb table keeps only in-frame clones and is missing some. That table furnishes V, J and clone size, whereas the DNA furnished D and trimming. The table shows approximately 260,000 clones, with around 84% occurring only once. The participants were between roughly 18 and 100 years old and came from under 25 US areas. The study assigned cohorts using participant-reported clinical history. This clone was detected a few times. The clonotype comes from a man younger than 45 with acute COVID-19. The specimen was PBMCs or T cells enriched from blood (not recorded which).

This CDR3 is CASSIVSTGDEKLFF. DNA for the CDR3: TGTGCCAGTAGTATAGTTTCGACAGGGGATGAAAAACTGTTTTTT. The chain is built from TRBV19 and TRBJ1-4; 8 positions match TRBD1. Looked up from germline, CDR1 is LNHDA and CDR2 is SQIVND (reference sequence). The ends lost 1 base at V and 6 bases at J; junction bases unmatched: 4. The CDR3 spans 15 residues.